The TCR beta chain under discussion was sequenced for a study of blood T cell repertoires in COVID-19. Study details: Some COVID-19 samples were acute and others convalescent; all came from the United States, Italy and Spain. Nucleic acid was either cDNA or gDNA, and it came from T cells, B-cell-depleted T cells, or PBMCs.

Seattle's enrolled individuals joined amid active infection and were then monitored longitudinally. CDR3 size: 15 residues. The V end was cut by 5 bases, the J end by 4 bases, with 15 bases between. Per the germline V gene, CDR1 is SGHTA and CDR2 is FQGNSA. This clone occurred once. In the study's own analysis: Estimation of nucleated cell counts relied on the amplification of reference gene primers. This table comes from immunoSEQ multiplex PCR, and its TCRdb copy is limited to in-frame clones, with some not included. V, J and clone size were drawn from that table, and D and trimming were deduced from the DNA. The sample contains some 190,000 clones, over 75% of which appear only once.

Sequencing was performed on peripheral blood. The chain links TRBV7-2 to TRBJ1-3; D might be TRBD1 (6 bases). The clonotype was recovered from a person aged 65-85 years with COVID-19, enrolled during active disease. CDR3 residues: CASSQVAGTGNTIYF. The CDR3 bases are TGTGCCAGCAGCCAAGTAGCCGGGACAGGAAACACCATATATTTT.